This T cell receptor beta chain was sequenced for a study of T cells after yellow fever vaccination. Study-level points and caveats: Repertoires sorted by FACS could include abundant clonotypes that are contaminants from the bulk population.

Germline values: CDR1 ENHRY, CDR2 SYGVKD. Trimming left V 6 bases short and J 1 base short, with 17 bases between. CDR3 length: 16 amino acids. A word on this clonotype: Its antigen is undetermined.

TCRdb reprocessed the 5' RACE reads via MiXCR and lists one record per CDR3 protein. The sample contains 200,000 to 300,000 distinct CDR3 sequences, 10% to 15% of which appear only once. V usage is TRBV10-3 and J usage is TRBJ2-3, with D perhaps assigned TRBD1 or TRBD2 (5 bases each). The origin of this receptor is a man younger than 40 who received the YFV17D yellow fever vaccine. The specimen was CD4+ T cells sorted from PBMCs, collected 45 days after the yellow fever booster vaccination. CDR3 sequence: CAISGTSGTGTDTQYF. The CDR3 bases are TGTGCCATCAGCGGGACCTCGGGTACTGGCACAGATACGCAGTATTTT.